The clone carrying this TCR beta chain was counted only a few times. The CDR3 is made up of 15 amino acids. The germline CDR1 and CDR2 sequences are MDHEN and SYDVKM. V lost 5 bases to trimming and J lost 0 bases; unmatched junction nucleotides: 4. The sample comes from a study of T-cell reconstitution after alpha-beta-depleted transplantation in children. The authors prepared the TCRbeta library with unique molecular identifiers. TCRdb analysed the PCR reads with MiXCR anew, one entry per CDR3 protein. The sample comprises about 350,000 distinct CDR3 sequences, 16% of which are singletons, and roughly 40% rests with the top ten.

This rearrangement joins TRBV28 to TRBJ2-1, with 7 nucleotides matching TRBD2. The input for sequencing was PBMCs, mostly from graft donor cells, taken 360 days after TCRalphabeta/CD19-depleted stem cell transplant. This TCR came from a male patient between 2 and 10 years old who had a stem cell transplant for acute lymphoblastic leukemia, so the T cells may come from the graft donor. CDR3 bases: TGTGCCAGCAGTGGGGGGGATAGCTCCTACAATGAGCAGTTCTTC. This gives the protein CASSGGDSSYNEQFF.